This T cell receptor (beta chain) stems from a study of blood T cell repertoires in COVID-19. Profiling relied on immunoSEQ multiplex PCR, and the TCRdb table lists in-frame clones only, not all of them. The sample has about 120,000 clones; over 75% are singletons. The V and J ends lost 0 bases and 0 bases, in that order; junction bases with no gene match: 7. The germline gives CDR1 SGHTA, CDR2 FQGNSA. The CDR3 has 17 amino acids. This clone is a singleton in its sample. The TCR sequence derives from a man between 60 and 75 years old with acute or convalescent COVID-19. This chain links TRBV7-2 with TRBJ2-7, with TRBD1 matching 8 bases. The sequencing input was peripheral blood. The CDR3 DNA reads as TGTGCCAGCAGCTTAGCCTCGTCTGGGACAGGCTCCTACGAGCAGTACTTC. Protein sequence: CASSLASSGTGSYEQYF.